Here is one T cell receptor (beta chain) with its context. The data were taken from a study of blood T cell repertoires in COVID-19. Study at large: Samples of COVID-19 (acute and convalescent) were obtained from the United States, Italy and Spain. Sources were T cells, B-cell-depleted T cells, or PBMCs; the material itself was cDNA or gDNA.

In the original processing: Nucleated cell number was recorded as an estimate derived from reference gene primer amplification. Method: immunoSEQ multiplex PCR; TCRdb's copy keeps in-frame clones and lacks some. V, J and clone size are those of that table, while D and trimming were read from the DNA. In the table there are 150,000 to 200,000 clones, about 90% of which are singletons. The CDR3 runs 14 residues. Germline-derived CDR1 and CDR2 are SGHDT and YYEEEE. Trimming took 4 bases from V and 4 from J; bases not matched to a gene: 4. The genes are TRBV5-6 and TRBJ1-4; the match to TRBD1 covers 7 bases. The sequence derives from a man between 40 and 49 years old with active or convalescent COVID-19. Specimen: peripheral blood. CDR3: CASSPDRINEKLFF. The DNA of the CDR3 is TGTGCCAGCAGCCCGGACAGGATTAATGAAAAACTGTTTTTT. The whole variable domain, remainder taken from reference TRBV5-6 and TRBJ1-4, is DAGVTQSPTHLIKTRGQQVTLRCSPKSGHDTVSWYQQALGQGPQFIFQYYEEEERQRGNFPDRFSGHQFPNYSSELNVNALLLGDSALYLCASSPDRINEKLFFGSGTQLSVL.